This T cell receptor beta chain came from a study of regulatory T cells in long-lasting Graves disease. This clonotype was recorded at least ten times. Its target is not known. Study findings and constraints: Persistent disease was associated with favored TRBV28 usage and with favored use of TRBJ1-2 and TRBJ2-5.

This sample's time point: persistent/refractory GD, antithyroid drugs over 5 years with positive TRAb. Scientists built the TCR library using RNA that was extracted from PBMCs. HTBI primers from iRepertoire and Arm-PCR of CDR3 regions yielded the TCR beta libraries. In the original processing: Segment identification across samples yielded around 61 TRBV and 13 to 15 TRBJ segments. TCRdb reanalysed the multiplex PCR reads using MiXCR and keeps one entry per CDR3 protein. None of the V and J calls come from the authors' own analysis; TCRdb made them. The table shows approximately 500,000 distinct CDR3 sequences, with roughly 21% occurring only once. Germline V gives CDR1 SNHLY, CDR2 FYNNEI. The V and J ends lost 7 bases and 5 bases respectively, with 15 bases between them. This CDR3 is built from 14 residues.

The material was peripheral blood mononuclear cells (PBMCs), obtained when the disease was refractory, from a patient treated with antithyroid drugs. This TCR came from a female donor with Graves disease. V is TRBV2 and J is TRBJ1-5, with unresolved D. For the CDR3, the DNA is TGTGCCAGCACGGGAGGTTCACTCGATCAGCCCCAGCATTTT. Its protein is CASTGGSLDQPQHF.